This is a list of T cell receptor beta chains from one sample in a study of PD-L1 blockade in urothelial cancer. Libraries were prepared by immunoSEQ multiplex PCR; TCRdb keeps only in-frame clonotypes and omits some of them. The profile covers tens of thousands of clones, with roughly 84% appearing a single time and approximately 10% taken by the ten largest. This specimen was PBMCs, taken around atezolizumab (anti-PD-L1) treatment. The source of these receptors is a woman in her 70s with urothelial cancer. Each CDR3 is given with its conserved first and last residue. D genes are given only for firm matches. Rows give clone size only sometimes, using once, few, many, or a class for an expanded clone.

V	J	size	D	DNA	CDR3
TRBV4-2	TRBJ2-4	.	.	TGTGCCAGCAGCCAGGATGACAGAAGCGCAAACATTCAGTACTTC	CASSQDDRSANIQYF
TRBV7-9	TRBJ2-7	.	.	TGTGCCAGCAGTCTACCTAGTTATTCCTACGAGCAGTACTTC	CASSLPSYSYEQYF
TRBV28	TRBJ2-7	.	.	TGTGCCAGCATCCCATCCGGCGGGCAGGGACACTACGAGCAGTACTTC	CASIPSGGQGHYEQYF
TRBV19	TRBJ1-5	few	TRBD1	TGTGCCAGTAGGGGACAGGGGGAGACCCAGCCCCAGCATTTT	CASRGQGETQPQHF
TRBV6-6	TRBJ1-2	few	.	TGTGCCAGCAGTTACGTAACAGGGCTCGGCTATGGCTACACCTTC	CASSYVTGLGYGYTF
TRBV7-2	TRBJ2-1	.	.	TGTGCCAGCAGCCCGTGGGCGGGCCCCCACAATGAGCAGTTCTTC	CASSPWAGPHNEQFF
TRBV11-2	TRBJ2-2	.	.	TGTGCCAGCAGCTCCGACTACCGGGCTTCAACCGGGGAGCTGTTTTTT	CASSSDYRASTGELFF
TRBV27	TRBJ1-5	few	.	TGTGCCAGCAGGTTACAGGGACAGCCCCAGCATTTT	CASRLQGQPQHF
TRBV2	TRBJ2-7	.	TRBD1	TGTGCCAGCAGTGATGGGACAGGGCCCTACGAGCAGTACTTC	CASSDGTGPYEQYF
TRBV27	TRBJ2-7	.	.	TGTGCCAGCAGTTTGTACCTGAACAGGGAGGAGCAGTACTTC	CASSLYLNREEQYF
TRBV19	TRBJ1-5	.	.	TGTGCCAGTAGTATCCGGGGGGGCGGTCAGCCCCAGCATTTT	CASSIRGGGQPQHF
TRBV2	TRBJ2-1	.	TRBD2	TGTGCCAGCAGTGGGTTAGGGGAAGCGGGGGGCTACAATGAGCAGTTCTTC	CASSGLGEAGGYNEQFF
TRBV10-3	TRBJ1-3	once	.	TGTGCCATCAGTGACTCGGCAGCGAGCTCTGGAAACACCATATATTTT	CAISDSAASSGNTIYF
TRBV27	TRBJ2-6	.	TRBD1	TGTGCCAGCAGACCTCAGGGGGCTAGTGGGGCCAACGTCCTGACTTTC	CASRPQGASGANVLTF
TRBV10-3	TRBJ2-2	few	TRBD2	TGTGCCATCAGTGCTCTAGCGGGAGAAAACACCGGGGAGCTGTTTTTT	CAISALAGENTGELFF
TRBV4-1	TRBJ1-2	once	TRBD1	TGCGCCAGCAGCCAGGCCCCTGGACAGGGTATCTATGGCTACACCTTC	CASSQAPGQGIYGYTF
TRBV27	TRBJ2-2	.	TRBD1	TGTGCCAGCAGTTCCGGGACAGGGAAGGGCACCGGGGAGCTGTTTTTT	CASSSGTGKGTGELFF
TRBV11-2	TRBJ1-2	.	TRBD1	TGTGCCAGCAGCTTAGATACAGGGGTCAGGACTAACTATGGCTACACCTTC	CASSLDTGVRTNYGYTF
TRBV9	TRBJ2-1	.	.	TGTGCCAGCAGCGAGGGGGGGCCTCGGAATGAGCAGTTCTTC	CASSEGGPRNEQFF
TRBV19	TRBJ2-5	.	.	TGTGCCAGTAGTTCAATCCACAGGGGGGGGGCTGAAGAGACCCAGTACTTC	CASSSIHRGGAEETQYF
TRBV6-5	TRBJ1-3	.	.	TGTGCCAGCAGTTACTCCGACAAGATTGGAAACACCATATATTTT	CASSYSDKIGNTIYF
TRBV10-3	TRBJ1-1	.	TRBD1	TGTGCCATCAGTGCGGGACAGGGCTTGAACACTGAAGCTTTCTTT	CAISAGQGLNTEAFF
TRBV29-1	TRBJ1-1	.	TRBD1	TGCAGCGCTCGACAGGGGCATAGCACTGAAGCTTTCTTT	CSARQGHSTEAFF
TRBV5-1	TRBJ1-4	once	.	TGCGCCAGCAGCTTGGGTGGGGGCTCCAATGAAAAACTGTTTTTT	CASSLGGGSNEKLFF
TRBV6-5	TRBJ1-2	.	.	TGTGCCAGCAGTTCTACACAGTTCCCCTATGGCTACACCTTC	CASSSTQFPYGYTF
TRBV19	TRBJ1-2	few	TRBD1	TGTGCCAGTAGCTTGGACAGGGGGTGGAATGGCTACACCTTC	CASSLDRGWNGYTF
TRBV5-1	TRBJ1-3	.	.	TGCGCCAGCAGCTGGCAGGGAGGGTCGAACACCATATATTTT	CASSWQGGSNTIYF
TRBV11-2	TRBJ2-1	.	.	TGTGCCAGCAGCTTAGATCCCAGGGGTGGGCAGTTCTTC	CASSLDPRGGQFF
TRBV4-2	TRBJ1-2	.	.	TGTGCCAGCAGCCAAGGCGTTTATGGCTACACCTTC	CASSQGVYGYTF
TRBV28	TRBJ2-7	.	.	TGTGCCAGCAGTCCGCTCTCGGGGTATTCATTTGAGCAGTACTTC	CASSPLSGYSFEQYF
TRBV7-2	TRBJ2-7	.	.	TGTGCCAGCAGCTTCACGACAGGCCTTCCCTACGAGCAGTACTTC	CASSFTTGLPYEQYF
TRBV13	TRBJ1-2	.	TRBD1	TGTGCCAGCAGCATTATCCCCGGGACAGGGTATGGCTACACCTTC	CASSIIPGTGYGYTF
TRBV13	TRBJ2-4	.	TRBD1	TGTGCCAGCAGCCCCCCTCGGGACAGGCAGCGCGTGGGCATTCAGTACTTC	CASSPPRDRQRVGIQYF
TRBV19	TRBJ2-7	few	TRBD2	TGTGCCAGTAGTACGACTAGCGCTGGCTACGAGCAGTACTTC	CASSTTSAGYEQYF
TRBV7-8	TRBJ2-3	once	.	TGTGCCAGCAGCTTAGCCCCGGGACTCAGCACAGATACGCAGTATTTT	CASSLAPGLSTDTQYF
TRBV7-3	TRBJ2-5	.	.	TGTGCCAGCAGCTTCGCAGGGGTAGAGACCCAGTACTTC	CASSFAGVETQYF
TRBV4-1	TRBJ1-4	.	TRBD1	TGCGCCAGCAGCCAAGGGGCCCGGACAGGGGAAAAACTGTTTTTT	CASSQGARTGEKLFF
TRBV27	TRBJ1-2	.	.	TGTGCCAGCAGTCCCCGGGATACTGCCTATGGCTACACCTTC	CASSPRDTAYGYTF
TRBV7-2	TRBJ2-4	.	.	TGTGCCAGCAGCCCACGGACTGATCTAGCCAAAAACATTCAGTACTTC	CASSPRTDLAKNIQYF
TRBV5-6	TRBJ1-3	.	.	TGTGCCAGCAGCTTGGGAGACACTTGGCACACCATATATTTT	CASSLGDTWHTIYF
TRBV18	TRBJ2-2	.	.	TGTGCCAGCTCACCCGGGAGACTACCCGGGGAGCTGTTTTTT	CASSPGRLPGELFF
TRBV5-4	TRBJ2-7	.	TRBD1	TGTGCCAGCAGCTTTGACAGGGGGCACGAGCAGTACTTC	CASSFDRGHEQYF
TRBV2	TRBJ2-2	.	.	TGTGCCAGCATAGGGACAACGAGGACCGGGGAGCTGTTTTTT	CASIGTTRTGELFF
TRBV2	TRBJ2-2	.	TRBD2	TGTGCCAGCCAGGGACTAGCGAGAGACACCGGGGAGCTGTTTTTT	CASQGLARDTGELFF
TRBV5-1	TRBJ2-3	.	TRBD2	TGCGCCAGCAGCTTGGCCGGGCTAGCGGGGGGGCCAGATACGCAGTATTTT	CASSLAGLAGGPDTQYF
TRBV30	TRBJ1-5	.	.	TGTGCCTGGAGTGAGGGGGAAGGACAGCCCCAGCATTTT	CAWSEGEGQPQHF
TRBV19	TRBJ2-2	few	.	TGTGCCAGTAGACGTAGCCCGGGAGTATACACCGGGGAGCTGTTTTTT	CASRRSPGVYTGELFF
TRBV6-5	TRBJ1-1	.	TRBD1	TGTGCCAGCAACTCACAGGGGATGAACACTGAAGCTTTCTTT	CASNSQGMNTEAFF
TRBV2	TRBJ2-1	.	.	TGTGCCAGCAGGGAACCGGGACTGCAGCAGTTCTTC	CASREPGLQQFF
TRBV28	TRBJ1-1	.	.	TGTGCCAGCAGATATGACAGGCGGCCCTCGGGGAACACTGAAGCTTTCTTT	CASRYDRRPSGNTEAFF
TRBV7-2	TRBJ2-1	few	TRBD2	TGTGCCAGCAGCTTAGCCAGGGGACTAGCGCGATATAATGAGCAGTTCTTC	CASSLARGLARYNEQFF
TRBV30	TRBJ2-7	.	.	TGTGCCTGGAGCCAGAATAACGAGCAGTACTTC	CAWSQNNEQYF
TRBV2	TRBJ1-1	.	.	TGTGCCAGCAGCGTGGGACTCAGGAACACTGAAGCTTTCTTT	CASSVGLRNTEAFF